A single sample gave rise to the 10 T cell receptor beta chains below, sequenced in a study of Ad26.COV2.S vaccination and SARS-CoV-2 variants (dated by TCRdb to the early 2020s). The treatment or condition label corresponds to: about 20 received Ad26.COV2.S at low or high dose, single or two shots; about 5 received placebo; per-sample allocation not given. For vaccine and placebo recipients, repertoires were sequenced using samples collected on day 63 after the first injection. Library method: the immunoSEQ multiplex PCR assay. TCRdb obtained this table from immuneACCESS and retained in-frame rearrangements with V and J assigned. These tables miss some clones; where compared with another copy, unresolved V genes account for less than half of the shortfall, and the remainder is unexplained. This sample is represented by roughly 420,000 clones; approximately 90% of them were singletons. The ten largest account for 3.6% of the sample.

Source: peripheral blood, taken in a trial of Ad26.COV2.S vaccine versus placebo. Receptors were obtained from a person aged 18-60 years who received the Ad26.COV2.S COVID-19 vaccine or a placebo.

The V call is TRBV7-2, the J call TRBJ2-1, with 9 bases fitting TRBD2. This CDR3 is built from 16 residues. The germline V gene encodes CDR1 SGHTA and CDR2 FQGNSA. The V segment lost 0 bases and the J segment 9 bases; nucleotides outside the gene matches: 9. The CDR3 reads CASSLAPAGGPGEQFF. The CDR3 DNA reads TGTGCCAGCAGCTTAGCGCCGGCGGGGGGGCCGGGTGAGCAGTTCTTC.

A few counts support this clone. The CDR3 spells CASSLAIGTAGTDTQYF. The CDR3 coding sequence is TGTGCCAGCAGCTTAGCTATCGGGACGGCAGGCACAGATACGCAGTATTTT. The chain couples TRBV7-2 to TRBJ2-3; D may correspond to TRBD1 or TRBD2 (5 bases each). Between the trimmed V and J ends, which lost 0 bases and 1 base, there was a span of 14 bases. The length of the CDR3 is 17 residues. Germline V gene data show CDR1 as SGHTA and CDR2 as FQGNSA. Supplemented by reference TRBV7-2 and TRBJ2-3, the full variable domain reads GAGVSQSPSNKVTEKGKDVELRCDPISGHTALYWYRQSLGQGLEFLIYFQGNSAPDKSGLPSDRFSAERTGGSVSTLTIQRTQQEDSAVYLCASSLAIGTAGTDTQYFGPGTRLTVL.

The chain is built from TRBV6-2 or TRBV6-3 and TRBJ1-5; the D gene is possibly TRBD1 (6 bases). Trimming removed 5 bases from V and 4 bases from J, with 15 bases in between. The V gene's germline CDR1 is MNHEY and CDR2 SVGEGT. The CDR3 covers 15 residues. Here the CDR3 reads CASSPPGGANQPQHF. In DNA, the CDR3 is TGTGCCAGCAGTCCCCCGGGGGGGGCGAATCAGCCCCAGCATTTT.

The CDR3 region has the DNA TGTGCCAGCAGCCAAGGGACAGTTTGGGGTGAGCAGTTCTTC. It yields the protein CASSQGTVWGEQFF. The chain recombines TRBV3-1 (or the pseudogene TRBV3-2) with TRBJ2-1; a possible D gene is TRBD1 (6 bases). The CDR3 is made up of 14 amino acids. The germline V and J ends were trimmed by 1 base and 9 bases, with 13 bases remaining between them. CDR1 and CDR2 from the germline V gene are LGHDT and YNNKEL (reference sequence).

This rearrangement joins TRBV7-6 to TRBJ1-4; D call uncertain. The CDR3 sequence is 17 residues long. Germline V gene sequence: CDR1 SGHVS, CDR2 FNYEAQ. V shed 2 bases and J shed 0 bases, with 13 bases lying between them. CDR3 sequence reads: CASSLRQRVPTNEKLFF. The CDR3, as DNA: TGTGCCAGCAGCTTAAGGCAACGGGTGCCAACTAATGAAAAACTGTTTTTT.

The V gene is TRBV6-2 or TRBV6-3, the J gene TRBJ2-5, with D perhaps TRBD1 (6 bases). This CDR3 spans 15 amino acids. The V end lost 4 bases, the J end lost 1 base, and 13 bases lay between the germline ends. CDR1 is MNHEY and CDR2 is SVGEGT in the germline V gene. The CDR3 coding sequence is TGTGCCAGCAGTTCTCACCGGGACACCCAAGAGACCCAGTACTTC. It is translated as CASSSHRDTQETQYF.

The chain has TRBV10-3 and TRBJ2-2; D may be TRBD1 (5 bases). The V and J ends lost 5 bases and 3 bases respectively, with 13 bases between them. Germline V gives CDR1 ENHRY, CDR2 SYGVKD. CDR3 length: 15 amino acids. CDR3 bases: TGTGCCATCAGTAGCAGGGAAGAGGACACCGGGGAGCTGTTTTTT. Translated, it gives CAISSREEDTGELFF.

The chain combines TRBV1 with TRBJ1-1. TRBV1 is an annotated pseudogene. CDR3 size: 16 residues. The CDR3: CTSSQAGGPGEAEAFF. CDR3 bases: TGCACCAGCAGCCAAGCCGGGGGCCCTGGGGAAGCTGAAGCTTTCTTT.

A remark on this clone: This sample also contains other DNA sequences that code for the same CDR3. The V gene is TRBV7-3, the J gene TRBJ2-3; D is undetermined. CDR1 SGHTA and CDR2 FQGTGA come from the germline V gene. Trimming cost V 5 bases and J 1 base, with 10 bases left between them. The CDR3 is 14 amino acids. The CDR3 sequence is CASSPTGGTDTQYF. CDR3 DNA: TGTGCCAGCAGCCCAACCGGAGGCACAGATACGCAGTATTTT.

The chain has TRBV5-4 and TRBJ2-1; TRBD2 aligns across 10 bases. Germline lookup yields CDR1 SGHNT and CDR2 YYREEE (reference sequence). Losses at the gene ends were 4 bases for V and 4 bases for J; bases not matched to a gene: 8. There are 16 residues in the CDR3. The CDR3 sequence is CASSRLGLATYNEQFF. CDR3 DNA: TGTGCCAGCAGCCGGTTGGGACTAGCGACTTACAATGAGCAGTTCTTC.